Each of the 23 T cell receptor beta chains below was sequenced from the same sample in a study of blood T cell repertoires in COVID-19. The method was immunoSEQ multiplex PCR; TCRdb's version includes in-frame clones alone and lacks a portion of them. The table lists 55,000 to 65,000 clones, approximately 78% of them singletons, with around 13% in the top ten. The sequenced sample consisted of peripheral blood. The origin of the receptors is a human donor in a cohort sampled during active COVID-19.

The rearrangement uses TRBV4-1 and TRBJ1-2; D unresolved. The CDR3 runs to 13 residues. V was shortened by 1 base and J by 2 bases, with 5 bases between the two germline ends. CDR1 MGHRA and CDR2 YSYEKL come from the germline V gene. This chain's CDR3 is CASSQGQNYGYTF. The CDR3 nucleotides are TGCGCCAGCAGCCAAGGGCAGAACTATGGCTACACCTTC.

V is TRBV6-5 and J is TRBJ1-2; D not resolved. CDR1 and CDR2 (germline): MNHEY, SVGAGI. The CDR3 is made up of 14 amino acids. V gave up 1 base and J gave up 3 bases, with 9 bases separating them. CDR3 in amino acids: CASSYLGGDYGYTF. Written as DNA, the CDR3 is TGTGCCAGCAGTTACTTGGGAGGAGACTATGGCTACACCTTC.

The CDR3 loop is CASSFRLAGETQYF. As DNA, the CDR3 is TGTGCCAGCAGCTTTCGACTAGCGGGAGAGACCCAGTACTTC. The V call is TRBV7-2, the J call TRBJ2-5, with 10 bases matching TRBD2. This CDR3 has 14 residues. CDR1 and CDR2 from the germline V gene are SGHTA and FQGNSA. The V segment lost 3 bases and the J segment 4 bases; nucleotides outside the gene matches: 2.

This clone occurred a few times. This chain links TRBV7-8 with TRBJ2-1, with 7 bases lining up with TRBD1. Germline V gene data show CDR1 as SGHVS and CDR2 as FQNEAQ. The CDR3 totals 16 residues. Germline trimming cut 3 bases from V and 1 base from J; bases unmatched to any gene: 6. The CDR3 DNA reads TGTGCCAGCAGCTTTTTAGGGACAGATTCCTACAATGAGCAGTTCTTC. It translates to CASSFLGTDSYNEQFF.

The J gene is TRBJ2-3, the V gene TRBV11-3, with 13 bases identical to TRBD2. V trimming: 5 bases; J trimming: 4 bases; junction bases outside the gene matches: 6. Germline V gene data show CDR1 as SGHNT and CDR2 as YENEEA. CDR3 length: 16 residues. DNA for the CDR3: TGTGCCAGCAGCGTCGGGACTAGCGGGGTAGCAGATACGCAGTATTTT. Translating gives CASSVGTSGVADTQYF.

The chain recombines TRBV7-9 with TRBJ1-5; 7 positions match TRBD1. The CDR3 runs 18 residues. V trimming: 4 bases; J trimming: 7 bases; junction bases outside the gene matches: 19. Per the germline V gene, CDR1 is SEHNR and CDR2 is FQNEAQ (reference sequence). The CDR3: CASSSPVGGPQQGQPQHF. CDR3 coding DNA: TGTGCCAGCAGCTCCCCGGTCGGGGGACCGCAACAGGGGCAGCCCCAGCATTTT.

The gene calls are TRBV7-6 and TRBJ2-1, with 9 positions matching TRBD2. CDR1 SGHVS and CDR2 FNYEAQ come from the germline V gene. This CDR3 region has 14 residues. V was pared by 3 bases and J by 9 bases, with 6 bases of the junction left unmatched. CDR3 loop: CASSFSGGIGEQFF. CDR3 DNA: TGTGCCAGCAGCTTTAGCGGGGGTATTGGTGAGCAGTTCTTC.

The rearrangement links TRBV3-1 (or the pseudogene TRBV3-2) to TRBJ2-7, with D maybe TRBD1 (6 bases). V shed 4 bases and J shed 1 base, with 11 bases lying between them. Germline V gene lookup returns CDR1 LGHDT and CDR2 YNNKEL (reference sequence). This CDR3 comprises 14 residues. CDR3 residues: CASSRRTESYEQYF. CDR3 in DNA: TGTGCCAGCAGCCGAAGGACAGAGTCCTACGAGCAGTACTTC.

CDR3 DNA: TGTGCCAGCAGTGAAAGTAGGGGGGAGACCCAGTACTTC. This encodes CASSESRGETQYF. The rearrangement uses TRBV6-1 and TRBJ2-5, with D perhaps TRBD1 (6 bases). The V and J ends lost 2 bases and 5 bases respectively, with 9 bases between them. Per germline, CDR1 MNHNS and CDR2 SASEGT. CDR3 length equals 13 residues.

The chain is built from TRBV6-5 and TRBJ1-1; no definite D call. The CDR3 loop spans 11 amino acids. Germline V gene data show CDR1 as MNHEY and CDR2 as SVGAGI. The V gene lost 7 bases and the J gene lost 5 bases, with 8 bases spanning the gap. CDR3 sequence: CASTRETEAFF. The CDR3 nucleotides are TGTGCCAGCACAAGGGAGACTGAAGCTTTCTTT.

The DNA of the CDR3 is TGTGCCAGCAGCTTACGGAGGAATACTGAAGCTTTCTTT. This gives the protein CASSLRRNTEAFF. The rearrangement links TRBV11-2 to TRBJ1-1; the D is unclear. Germline CDR1 and CDR2: SGHAT and FQNNGV. V dropped 2 bases and J dropped 5 bases, with 9 bases sitting between them. The CDR3 loop spans 13 amino acids.

CDR3 nucleotide sequence: TGTGCCAGCAGCTCCGGACAGGGGCGAGAAAAACTGTTTTTT. The encoded protein is CASSSGQGREKLFF. J is TRBJ1-4 and V is TRBV5-5; 9 positions match TRBD1. J lost 8 bases, V lost 3 bases, and 5 bases had no gene match. Germline lookup yields CDR1 SGHKS and CDR2 YYEKEE (reference sequence). This CDR3 has 14 amino acids.

The chain joins TRBV12-3 or TRBV12-4 to TRBJ2-5; perhaps TRBD1 as D (5 bases). The CDR3 consists of 13 residues. V was clipped by 3 bases and J by 5 bases, with 10 bases between them. This CDR3 is CASSFGRVETQYF. The CDR3 DNA sequence: TGTGCCAGCAGTTTTGGCAGGGTTGAGACCCAGTACTTC.

This clone was picked up a small number of times. V is TRBV10-3 and J is TRBJ2-7, with no clear D. This CDR3 is built from 12 residues. Germline V gene sequence: CDR1 ENHRY, CDR2 SYGVKD. V was pared by 3 bases and J by 5 bases, with 8 bases between. CDR3 residues: CAISEANHEQYF. In DNA form, the CDR3 reads TGTGCCATCAGTGAAGCAAATCACGAGCAGTACTTC.

A few counts support this clone. The J gene is TRBJ2-1, the V gene TRBV7-2, with D possibly being TRBD2 (6 bases). Trimming took off 5 bases at V and 6 bases at J, with 14 bases between the two ends. Germline V lookup: CDR1 SGHTA, CDR2 FQGNSA. CDR3 length: 14 residues. CDR3 sequence reads: CASSPSLLANEQFF. The CDR3 DNA is TGTGCCAGCAGCCCAAGTCTACTAGCCAATGAGCAGTTCTTC.

The gene calls are TRBV5-6 and TRBJ2-5, with 7 bases that match TRBD2. The germline V gene encodes CDR1 SGHDT and CDR2 YYEEEE. V lost 5 bases and J lost 5; bases outside the gene matches: 9. This CDR3 spans 14 amino acids. CDR3 protein: CASSTREGTETQYF. CDR3 nucleotides: TGTGCCAGCAGTACCAGGGAGGGGACGGAGACCCAGTACTTC.

The CDR3 reads CASSHYRETQYF. The CDR3 region has the DNA TGTGCCAGCAGCCATTACAGGGAGACCCAGTACTTC. This chain uses TRBV3-1 (or the pseudogene TRBV3-2) with TRBJ2-5, with D tentatively TRBD1 (5 bases). Trimming left V 3 bases short and J 5 bases short, with 7 bases between. CDR1 and CDR2 (germline): LGHDT, YNNKEL (reference sequence). This CDR3 contains 12 residues.

This clone was observed once. The chain links TRBV5-4 to TRBJ2-2; 7 positions agree with TRBD1. Trimming removed 3 bases from V and 2 bases from J; junction bases left unmatched: 4. Germline V gene data show CDR1 as SGHNT and CDR2 as YYREEE (reference sequence). The CDR3 totals 15 residues. CDR3 coding DNA: TGTGCCAGCAGCTGGAACAGGGGCAACACCGGGGAGCTGTTTTTT. Its translation: CASSWNRGNTGELFF.

This clone was detected many times. The chain couples TRBV25-1 to TRBJ1-2; D is perhaps TRBD1 (5 bases). The germline V and J ends were trimmed by 5 bases and 4 bases, with 11 bases remaining between them. CDR3 length: 13 amino acids. Germline V lookup: CDR1 MGHDK, CDR2 SYGVNS. The CDR3 DNA reads TGTGCCAGCAGTCCAGGACACCTCTATGGCTACACCTTC. It yields the protein CASSPGHLYGYTF.

The chain is built from TRBV19 and TRBJ2-2; TRBD2 might be the D (7 bases). V was shortened by 9 bases and J by 4 bases, with 15 bases between the two germline ends. Germline loops: CDR1 LNHDA, CDR2 SQIVND (reference sequence). The CDR3 has 14 amino acids. The CDR3 protein is CASSVGGGTGELFF. CDR3 coding DNA: TGTGCCAGCAGCGTAGGGGGGGGCACCGGGGAGCTGTTTTTT.

This clone was seen a single time. CDR3 DNA sequence: TGTGCCAGTAGTCCGCGGGGAACCTTCACCGGGGAGCTGTTTTTT. This encodes CASSPRGTFTGELFF. The chain uses TRBV19 and TRBJ2-2; possible D gene TRBD2, 6 bases. CDR1 is LNHDA, CDR2 SQIVND, per germline (reference sequence). The length of the CDR3 is 15 residues. The V gene lost 5 bases and the J gene lost 4 bases, with 14 bases spanning the gap. The full variable domain, completed using reference TRBV19 and TRBJ2-2, is DGGITQSPKYLFRKEGQNVTLSCEQNLNHDAMYWYRQDPGQGLRLIYYSQIVNDFQKGDIAEGYSVSREKKESFPLTVTSAQKNPTAFYLCASSPRGTFTGELFFGEGSRLTVL.

This sequence joins TRBV27 and TRBJ2-1; 9 positions agree with TRBD1. This CDR3 is 14 amino acids long. The germline V gene encodes CDR1 MNHEY and CDR2 SMNVEV (reference sequence). Trimming removed 2 bases from V and 7 bases from J; junction bases left unmatched: 3. The CDR3 coding sequence is TGTGCCAGCAGTTTAGGGACAGGGATTAATGAGCAGTTCTTC. Protein: CASSLGTGINEQFF.

The rearrangement uses TRBV30 and TRBJ1-1, with D hard to call. The V end was cut by 2 bases, the J end by 5 bases, with 12 bases between. The CDR3 is 13 residues long. Germline V gene lookup returns CDR1 GTSNPN and CDR2 SVGIG (reference sequence). The CDR3 bases are TGTGCCTGGAGTCAGAGGGCGGTGACTGAAGCTTTCTTT. It is translated as CAWSQRAVTEAFF.